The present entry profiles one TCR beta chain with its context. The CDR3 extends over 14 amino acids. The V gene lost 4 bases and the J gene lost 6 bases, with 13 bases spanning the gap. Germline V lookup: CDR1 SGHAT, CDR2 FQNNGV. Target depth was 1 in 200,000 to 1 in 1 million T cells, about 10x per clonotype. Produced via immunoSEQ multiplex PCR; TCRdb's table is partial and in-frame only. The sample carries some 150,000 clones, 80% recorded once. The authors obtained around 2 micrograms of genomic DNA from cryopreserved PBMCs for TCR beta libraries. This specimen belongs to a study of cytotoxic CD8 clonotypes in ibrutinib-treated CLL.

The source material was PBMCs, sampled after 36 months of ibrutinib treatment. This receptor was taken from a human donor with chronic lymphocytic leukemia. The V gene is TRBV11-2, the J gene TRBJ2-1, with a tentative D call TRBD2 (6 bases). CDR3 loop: CASSSRLVRNEQFF. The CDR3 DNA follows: TGTGCCAGCAGCTCCAGACTAGTTCGCAATGAGCAGTTCTTC.